Sequencing of this T cell receptor (beta chain) was carried out in a study of T cell clonotyping in hematopoietic cell transplantation. The protocol was immunoSEQ multiplex PCR, while the TCRdb copy is restricted to in-frame clones and leaves out a portion. The sample records approximately 8,700 clones, around 97% being singletons. Study results and caveats: CD4 and CD8 repertoire contributions could not be separated without sorting. Recipient TCR diversity dropped after transplant; expanded clonotypes rose from day 30 to 180. Few recipient clonotypes overlapped donors; over 95% were de novo at given depth. Graft donor and pretransplant recipient Inverse Simpson Index values predicted broader posttransplant TCR diversity.

The CDR3 runs 13 residues. Germline V gives CDR1 MNHEY, CDR2 SVGAGI. Trimming shortened V by 6 bases and J by 11 bases, and 19 bases separated the two germline ends. This clone showed up just a few times. What it binds is unknown. The V gene is TRBV6-5, the J gene TRBJ1-1; a possible D gene is TRBD1 (6 bases). The starting material was peripheral blood mononuclear cells, obtained 100 days after allogeneic stem cell transplant. The receptor comes from a male patient aged 60-70 years who had an allogeneic stem cell transplant from a related donor, so the T cells may come from the graft donor. Some clones in this sample may be carry-over from other donors' samples. Here the CDR3 DNA reads TGTGCCAGCAGCTTAACAGGGCGGATGGAGGCTTTCTTT. Translated, it gives CASSLTGRMEAFF.